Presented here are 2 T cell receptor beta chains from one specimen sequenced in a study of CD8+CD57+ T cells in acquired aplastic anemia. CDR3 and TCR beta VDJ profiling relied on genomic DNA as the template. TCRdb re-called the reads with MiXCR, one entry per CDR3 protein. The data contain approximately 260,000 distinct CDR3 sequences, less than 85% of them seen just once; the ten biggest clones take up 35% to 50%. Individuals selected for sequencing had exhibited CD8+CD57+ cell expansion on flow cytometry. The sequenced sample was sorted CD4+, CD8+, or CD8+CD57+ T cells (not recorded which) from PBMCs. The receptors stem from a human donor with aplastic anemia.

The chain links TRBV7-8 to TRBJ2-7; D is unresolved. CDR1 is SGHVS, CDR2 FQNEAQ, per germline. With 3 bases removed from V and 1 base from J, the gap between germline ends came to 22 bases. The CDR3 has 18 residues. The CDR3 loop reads CASSFQAGGAALSYEQYV. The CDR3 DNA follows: TGTGCCAGCAGCTTTCAGGCAGGCGGCGCAGCGCTTTCCTACGAGCAGTACGTC.

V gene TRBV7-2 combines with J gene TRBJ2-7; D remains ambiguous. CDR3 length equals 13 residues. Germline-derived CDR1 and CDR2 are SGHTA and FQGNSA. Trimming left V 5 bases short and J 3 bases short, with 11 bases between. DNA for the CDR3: TGTGCCAGCAGCAAGGCACAGAACTACGAGCAGTACTTC. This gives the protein CASSKAQNYEQYF.